This T cell receptor beta chain was retrieved from a study of human T cells and chemical hapten exposure. As for the study in general: Across samples, TCR yields varied, mostly owing to small differences in pooled library volumes.

Study outcomes and limitations: With DPC sensitization, TCRs exceeding 1 in 1000 frequency showed no change.

The time point denotes: healthy volunteer bleed at 6 weeks. Unfractionated whole blood was the source from which total RNA was extracted. The CDR3 has 14 residues. The ends were cut back, 0 bases at V and 4 bases at J, with 10 bases in the middle. Unique molecular identifiers were attached to individual cDNA molecules within the library. Authors' processing steps: Per-sample TCR counts ranged from about 23,224 to 690,600, median around 100,000. TCRdb reprocessed the RACE reads via MiXCR and lists one record per CDR3 protein. None of the V and J calls come from the authors' own analysis; TCRdb made them. The sample records over 35,000 distinct CDR3 sequences, 3.5% to 4% being singletons. The table lists this clonotype with many counts. Its antigen is not identified.

The source material was whole blood. V is TRBV12-3 or TRBV12-4 and J is TRBJ2-7; D might be TRBD2 (6 bases). This sequence was found in a human donor in good health. Some clones in this sample may be carry-over from other donors' samples. DNA of the CDR3: TGTGCCAGCAGTTTAGCATCACGGGAGTACGAGCAGTACTTC. Translation gives CASSLASREYEQYF.